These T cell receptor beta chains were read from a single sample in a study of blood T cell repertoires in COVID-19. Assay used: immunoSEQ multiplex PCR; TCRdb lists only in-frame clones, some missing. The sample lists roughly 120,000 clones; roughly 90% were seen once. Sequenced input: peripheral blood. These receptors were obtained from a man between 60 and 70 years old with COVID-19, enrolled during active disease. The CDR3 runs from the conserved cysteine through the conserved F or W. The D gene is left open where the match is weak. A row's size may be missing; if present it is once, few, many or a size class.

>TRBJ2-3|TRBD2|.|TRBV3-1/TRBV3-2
TGTGCCAGCAGCCCGACACTAGCGGCAGGTGATACGCAGTATTTT
CASSPTLAAGDTQYF
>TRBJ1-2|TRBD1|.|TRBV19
TGTGCCAGTAGCACTTCCCCATCTCCAGGGGGCGGATCTGATGGCTACACCTTC
CASSTSPSPGGGSDGYTF
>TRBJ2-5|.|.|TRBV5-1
TGCGCCAGCAGCTTGGAGGGAGAGCGGTACCAAGAGACCCAGTACTTC
CASSLEGERYQETQYF
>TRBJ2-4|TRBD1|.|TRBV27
TGTGCCAGCAGTAGGGACAGGGGTCGGGACATTCAGTACTTC
CASSRDRGRDIQYF
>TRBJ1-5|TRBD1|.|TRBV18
TGTGCCAGCTCACCAGGACAGGGGATAAGCAATCAGCCCCAGCATTTT
CASSPGQGISNQPQHF
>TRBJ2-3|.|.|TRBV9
TGTGCCAGCAGTGGCGGCGGGATAGCATCCACAGATACGCAGTATTTT
CASSGGGIASTDTQYF
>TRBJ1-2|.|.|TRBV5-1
TGCGCCAGCAGCTTCGGTTCTACCTATGGCTACACCTTC
CASSFGSTYGYTF
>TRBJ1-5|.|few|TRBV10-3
TGTGCCATCAGTGAAGCTGGGGGCCATCAGCCCCAGCATTTT
CAISEAGGHQPQHF
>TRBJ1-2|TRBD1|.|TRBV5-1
TGCGCCAGTAAGGAAACAGGGGTTTATTATGGCTACACCTTC
CASKETGVYYGYTF
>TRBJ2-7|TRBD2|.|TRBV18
TGTGCCAGCTCCCCGACTAGCGGGAACTACGAGCAGTACTTC
CASSPTSGNYEQYF
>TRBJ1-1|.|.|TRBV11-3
TGTGCCAGCAGCTTAAGGTCAGGGGTCGGTACTGAAGCTTTCTTT
CASSLRSGVGTEAFF
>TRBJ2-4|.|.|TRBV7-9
TGTGCCAGCAGCTTAGGGACGGGGTTGGAAAACATTCAGTACTTC
CASSLGTGLENIQYF
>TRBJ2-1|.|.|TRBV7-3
TGTGCCAGCAGCTTAGCGGGGAGCTCCTACAATGAGCAGTTCTTC
CASSLAGSSYNEQFF
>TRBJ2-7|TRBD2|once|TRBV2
TGTGCCAGCAGTTTTTTGCTAGCGGGAGATGATTACGAGCAGTACTTC
CASSFLLAGDDYEQYF
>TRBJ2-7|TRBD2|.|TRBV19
TGTGCCAGTAGTATAGAGGGGCGGCGGGAGCCCTACGAGCAGTACTTC
CASSIEGRREPYEQYF
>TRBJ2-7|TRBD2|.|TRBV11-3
TGTGCCAGCAGTCCACTAGCGGGAGGGTACGAGCAGTACTTC
CASSPLAGGYEQYF
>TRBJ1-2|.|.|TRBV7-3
TGTGCCAGCAGCTTATCCTCCGGCTATGGCTACACCTTC
CASSLSSGYGYTF